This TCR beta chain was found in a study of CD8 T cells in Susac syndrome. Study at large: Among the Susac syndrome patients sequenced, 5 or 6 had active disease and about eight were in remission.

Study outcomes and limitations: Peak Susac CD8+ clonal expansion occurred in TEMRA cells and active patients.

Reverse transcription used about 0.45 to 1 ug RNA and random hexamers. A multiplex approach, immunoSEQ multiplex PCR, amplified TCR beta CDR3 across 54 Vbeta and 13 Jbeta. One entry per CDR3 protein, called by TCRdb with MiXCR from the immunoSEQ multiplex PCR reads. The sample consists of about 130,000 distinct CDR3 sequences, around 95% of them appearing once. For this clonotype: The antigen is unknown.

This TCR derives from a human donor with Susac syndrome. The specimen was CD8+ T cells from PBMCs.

The CDR3 nucleotides read TGTGCCTGGATACCAGGAGCAGGGACCTATGGCTACACCTTC. Translated, it gives CAWIPGAGTYGYTF. J is TRBJ1-2 and V is TRBV30; TRBD1 is a possible D gene (5 bases). From germline, CDR1 is GTSNPN and CDR2 SVGIG (reference sequence). V lost 4 bases and J 4 bases, leaving 16 bases between the germline ends. The CDR3 loop spans 14 amino acids.